This T cell receptor beta chain was identified during a study of blood T cell repertoires in COVID-19. TCRdb's table, derived via immunoSEQ multiplex PCR, lists solely in-frame clones and lacks some. The profile shows approximately 250,000 clones, roughly 80% of them singletons. Looked up from germline, CDR1 is SGHNT and CDR2 is YYREEE (reference sequence). The trim removed 2 bases at V and 7 bases at J, leaving 7 bases unmatched. This CDR3 has 16 amino acids. The TCR sequence derives from a woman between 45 and 65 years old with acute or convalescent COVID-19. The sample comprised peripheral blood. This chain joins TRBV5-4 and TRBJ2-3; 13 positions match TRBD2. The CDR3 DNA reads as TGTGCCAGCAGCTTAAGGACTAGCGGGAGAACACATACGCAGTATTTT. Its translation is CASSLRTSGRTHTQYF.